These T cell receptor beta chains were read from a single sample in a study of blood T cell repertoires in COVID-19. Only in-frame clones appear in the TCRdb table, and some are missing; sequencing was by immunoSEQ multiplex PCR. The data show around 180,000 clones, around 85% seen once. The sequenced sample was peripheral blood. The source is a man older than 75 with COVID-19, enrolled during active disease. The CDR3 runs from the conserved cysteine through the conserved F or W. The D gene is left open where the match is weak. The listing skips clone size in some rows; elsewhere it reads once, few, many or a size class.

TRBD1	-	TRBJ1-1	TRBV7-2	CASSSQGETEAFF	TGTGCCAGCAGCTCTCAGGGGGAAACTGAAGCTTTCTTT
-	-	TRBJ1-5	TRBV6-5	CASSFLQGLNQPQHF	TGTGCCAGCAGTTTCCTCCAGGGCCTCAATCAGCCCCAGCATTTT
TRBD1	-	TRBJ2-7	TRBV6-5	CASSQPSTGVEQYF	TGTGCCAGCAGTCAACCCTCGACAGGGGTCGAGCAGTACTTC
TRBD1	-	TRBJ2-3	TRBV10-3	CAISESLGQGTDTQYF	TGTGCCATCAGTGAGTCGCTGGGACAGGGAACAGATACGCAGTATTTT
-	few	TRBJ1-1	TRBV9	CASSVERRNTEAFF	TGTGCCAGCAGCGTAGAGCGACGGAACACTGAAGCTTTCTTT
-	-	TRBJ2-7	TRBV10-1	CASSPRRGISEQYF	TGCGCCAGCAGTCCGAGGCGGGGAATCTCCGAGCAGTACTTC
TRBD1	-	TRBJ1-4	TRBV6-1	CASSDPGQGNEKLFF	TGTGCCAGCAGTGACCCGGGACAGGGGAATGAAAAACTGTTTTTT
TRBD1	-	TRBJ1-5	TRBV5-1	CASSAGTGTQPQHF	TGCGCCAGCAGCGCCGGGACAGGGACTCAGCCCCAGCATTTT
-	few	TRBJ2-7	TRBV10-1	CASSEGFVGELPYEQYF	TGCGCCAGCAGTGAGGGGTTTGTCGGGGAACTTCCCTACGAGCAGTACTTC
-	-	TRBJ1-2	TRBV19	CASSRLTGSRDYGYTF	TGTGCCAGTAGTAGACTTACAGGGAGTAGAGACTATGGCTACACCTTC
-	once	TRBJ1-4	TRBV7-2	CASSYGGAVTNEKLFF	TGTGCCAGCAGCTACGGTGGGGCAGTCACTAATGAAAAACTGTTTTTT
TRBD1	-	TRBJ1-2	TRBV2	CALGGRTNYGYTF	TGTGCCTTAGGGGGCCGTACTAACTATGGCTACACCTTC
TRBD1	few	TRBJ1-2	TRBV7-2	CASSLDRGPYGYTF	TGTGCCAGCAGCTTAGACAGGGGGCCCTATGGCTACACCTTC
-	-	TRBJ2-1	TRBV27	CASSLGAYNEQFF	TGTGCCAGCAGCCTAGGGGCCTACAATGAGCAGTTCTTC
TRBD1	-	TRBJ2-3	TRBV5-1	CASSLGDRVPTDTQYF	TGCGCCAGCAGCTTGGGGGACAGGGTTCCCACAGATACGCAGTATTTT
TRBD2	-	TRBJ2-3	TRBV28	CASRRAGEADTQYF	TGTGCCAGCAGGCGAGCGGGGGAGGCAGATACGCAGTATTTT
TRBD2	-	TRBJ2-3	TRBV2	CASSQSGTSEGPQYF	TGTGCCAGCAGTCAATCCGGGACTAGCGAGGGACCGCAGTATTTT
TRBD1	-	TRBJ2-2	TRBV6-2/TRBV6-3	CASSYNGQGGELFF	TGTGCCAGCAGTTACAACGGACAGGGCGGGGAGCTGTTTTTT
TRBD1	once	TRBJ1-6	TRBV9	CASSVGQGDSPLHF	TGTGCCAGCAGCGTAGGACAGGGGGATTCACCCCTCCACTTT
-	-	TRBJ1-2	TRBV6-5	CASRLGQNYGYTF	TGTGCCAGCAGGCTTGGACAGAACTATGGCTACACCTTC
-	-	TRBJ1-1	TRBV5-5	CASSLGRVTTEAFF	TGTGCCAGCAGCTTGGGCAGGGTAACCACTGAAGCTTTCTTT
-	-	TRBJ2-3	TRBV2	CASSVYGDTQYF	TGTGCCAGCAGTGTTTACGGAGATACGCAGTATTTT
-	-	TRBJ1-1	TRBV19	CASSMGRATEAFF	TGTGCCAGTAGTATGGGCAGGGCCACTGAAGCTTTCTTT
-	-	TRBJ2-3	TRBV20-1	CSAPLVDTQYF	TGCAGTGCCCCGTTAGTGGATACGCAGTATTTT
-	-	TRBJ1-2	TRBV11-2	CASSLRTDGYTF	TGTGCCAGCAGCTTAAGAACAGATGGCTACACCTTC
-	-	TRBJ2-7	TRBV9	CASSPHELPSYEQYF	TGTGCCAGCAGCCCCCACGAGCTTCCTTCCTACGAGCAGTACTTC
-	-	TRBJ1-1	TRBV7-2	CASSPRAVGAEAFF	TGTGCCAGCAGCCCCAGAGCGGTAGGCGCTGAAGCTTTCTTT
TRBD1	-	TRBJ1-6	TRBV19	CASSDRDSPLHF	TGTGCCAGTAGTGACAGGGATTCACCCCTCCACTTT
-	-	TRBJ1-4	TRBV24-1	CATSAGAPEKLFF	TGTGCCACCAGTGCGGGTGCCCCTGAAAAACTGTTTTTT
TRBD1	once	TRBJ2-3	TRBV29-1	CSVLDRVGTDTQYF	TGCAGCGTCTTGGACAGGGTGGGCACAGATACGCAGTATTTT
TRBD1	-	TRBJ1-2	TRBV7-8	CASSSTTGGYGYTF	TGTGCCAGCAGCTCTACCACAGGGGGCTATGGCTACACCTTC
-	-	TRBJ1-4	TRBV6-2/TRBV6-3	CASSYSLSSTNEKLFF	TGTGCCAGCAGTTACTCTCTGTCCTCAACTAATGAAAAACTGTTTTTT
-	-	TRBJ1-2	TRBV7-2	CASSQRADYGYTF	TGTGCCAGCAGCCAGAGGGCCGATTATGGCTACACCTTC
-	-	TRBJ2-7	TRBV10-1	CASSESFGTPSYEQYF	TGCGCCAGCAGTGAGTCCTTCGGGACTCCTTCCTACGAGCAGTACTTC
TRBD1	-	TRBJ1-2	TRBV9	CASSVDAGGIYGYTF	TGTGCCAGCAGCGTAGATGCAGGGGGGATATATGGCTACACCTTC
-	-	TRBJ1-1	TRBV14	CASSQELVSTEAFF	TGTGCCAGCAGCCAAGAGCTGGTTAGCACTGAAGCTTTCTTT
TRBD1	-	TRBJ1-1	TRBV6-5	CASSRGEEAFF	TGTGCCAGCAGCAGGGGGGAGGAAGCTTTCTTT
-	-	TRBJ1-4	TRBV2	CASSPRLGLLNEKLFF	TGTGCCAGCAGTCCTAGGTTGGGACTCCTAAATGAAAAACTGTTTTTT
TRBD1	-	TRBJ1-1	TRBV12-5	CASGLVADRPLNTEAFF	TGTGCTAGTGGTTTGGTGGCGGACAGGCCCCTGAACACTGAAGCTTTCTTT
TRBD2	-	TRBJ2-1	TRBV2	CASSVRDYVIF	TGTGCCAGCAGTGTTAGGGACTACGTAATCTTC
TRBD2	-	TRBJ2-7	TRBV6-5	CASMAGGRGYEQYF	TGTGCCAGCATGGCGGGGGGGCGAGGGTACGAGCAGTACTTC
-	-	TRBJ1-5	TRBV27	CASSLSQTANQPQHF	TGTGCCAGCAGTTTATCGCAGACAGCAAATCAGCCCCAGCATTTT
-	-	TRBJ2-4	TRBV7-8	CASSPQGADIQYF	TGTGCCAGCAGCCCACAGGGCGCAGACATTCAGTACTTC
-	once	TRBJ1-1	TRBV27	CASSTDLRYLNTEAFF	TGTGCCAGCAGTACCGATCTCAGGTATCTGAACACTGAAGCTTTCTTT
-	-	TRBJ1-4	TRBV19	CASSIWSGLANEKLFF	TGTGCCAGTAGTATCTGGTCCGGACTCGCTAATGAAAAACTGTTTTTT
TRBD1	-	TRBJ1-5	TRBV7-2	CASAGQGNQPQHF	TGTGCCAGCGCGGGACAGGGGAATCAGCCCCAGCATTTT
-	-	TRBJ2-7	TRBV18	CASSPNEGEQYF	TGTGCCAGCTCACCCAATGAGGGTGAGCAGTACTTC
-	-	TRBJ2-5	TRBV5-1	CASSLGLEGETQYF	TGCGCCAGCAGCCTGGGACTTGAGGGAGAGACCCAGTACTTC
TRBD2	-	TRBJ2-1	TRBV2	CASSTGLAAYNEQFF	TGTGCCAGCAGTACGGGACTAGCGGCCTACAATGAGCAGTTCTTC
-	-	TRBJ1-1	TRBV5-1	CASSFAGSVLGEMNTEAFF	TGCGCCAGCAGCTTCGCCGGTAGTGTGCTTGGGGAGATGAACACTGAAGCTTTCTTT
-	-	TRBJ1-4	TRBV9	CASSVDYFNEKLFF	TGTGCCAGCAGCGTAGATTACTTTAATGAAAAACTGTTTTTT
-	-	TRBJ2-3	TRBV4-1	CASSQDLGVGGPDTQYF	TGCGCCAGCAGCCAAGATCTGGGAGTGGGGGGGCCCGATACGCAGTATTTT
-	-	TRBJ2-3	TRBV2	CASSGQVSTDTQYF	TGTGCCAGCAGTGGGCAGGTTAGCACAGATACGCAGTATTTT
-	-	TRBJ1-5	TRBV12-5	CASGLVGRGAYQPQHF	TGTGCTAGTGGTTTGGTGGGTCGGGGGGCTTATCAGCCCCAGCATTTT
-	-	TRBJ1-4	TRBV3-1/TRBV3-2	CASSLSKSGGGKLFF	TGTGCCAGCAGCTTGAGTAAGAGCGGAGGCGGAAAACTGTTTTTT
-	-	TRBJ1-2	TRBV7-8	CASSLQGYGYTF	TGTGCCAGCAGCTTACAGGGGTATGGCTACACCTTC
-	-	TRBJ2-7	TRBV3-1/TRBV3-2	CASSQGAVSSYEQYF	TGTGCCAGCAGCCAAGGGGCAGTCAGCTCCTACGAGCAGTACTTC
TRBD1	-	TRBJ1-3	TRBV7-2	CASSLTGVSGNTIYF	TGTGCCAGCAGCTTGACAGGGGTCTCTGGAAACACCATATATTTT